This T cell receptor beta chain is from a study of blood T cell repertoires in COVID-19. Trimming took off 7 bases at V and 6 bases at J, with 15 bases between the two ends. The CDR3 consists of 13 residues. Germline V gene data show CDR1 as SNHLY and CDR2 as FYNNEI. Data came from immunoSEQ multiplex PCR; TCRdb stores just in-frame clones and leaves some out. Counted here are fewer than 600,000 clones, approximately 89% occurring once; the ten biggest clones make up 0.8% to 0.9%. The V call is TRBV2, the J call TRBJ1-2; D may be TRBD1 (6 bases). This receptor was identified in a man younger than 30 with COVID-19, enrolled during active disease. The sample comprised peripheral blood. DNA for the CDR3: TGTGCCAGCAAGGTGGGGGGGGCGGATGGCTACACCTTC. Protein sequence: CASKVGGADGYTF.